The 6 T cell receptor beta chains below were found in one sample sequenced in a study of T cells in narcolepsy (dated 2018 in TCRdb). Library creation used the immunoSEQ multiplex PCR assay. Not all clones reach the TCRdb copy of this immuneACCESS table, which keeps in-frame sequences only. Checked studies attribute under half of the gap to unresolved V genes and leave the rest unexplained. For this sample the table gives about 40,000 clones, of which around 88% were detected only once. The ten largest clones represent 1% to 1.5% of the sample. The specimen was CD45RA- memory CD4+ T cells from PBMCs. The sample's cell subset or site label is to be understood as: memory T cells sorted ex vivo from peripheral blood. Receptors originate from a human donor with narcolepsy.

The chain is built from TRBV19 and TRBJ2-7; D ambiguous. The V gene lost 2 bases and the J gene lost 4 bases, with 12 bases spanning the gap. CDR3 length: 14 amino acids. In germline, CDR1 is LNHDA, CDR2 SQIVND (reference sequence). CDR3 nucleotide sequence: TGTGCCAGTAGTATAAGGTCAGGCTTGTACGAGCAGTACTTC. Protein sequence: CASSIRSGLYEQYF.

This clone was recorded only once. The chain uses TRBV28 and TRBJ1-6, with D uncertain. The CDR3 has 16 amino acids. V was cut by 3 bases and J by 6 bases, with 15 bases left in between. The germline V gene encodes CDR1 MDHEN and CDR2 SYDVKM. The CDR3 DNA is TGTGCCAGCAGTTTGCCCTCCGGGTCGGGTAATTCACCCCTCCACTTT. It translates to CASSLPSGSGNSPLHF.

The J gene is TRBJ2-2, the V gene TRBV15, with a possible D match to TRBD2 (6 bases). Germline-derived CDR1 and CDR2 are LNHNV and YYDKDF (reference sequence). V lost 0 bases, J lost 1 base, and 9 bases lay in between. The CDR3 consists of 16 residues. CDR3 DNA: TGTGCCACCAGCAGAGAGTGGGAGGTGAACACCGGGGAGCTGTTTTTT. This encodes CATSREWEVNTGELFF.

The rearrangement joins TRBV30 to TRBJ2-6; tentatively, D is TRBD2 (5 bases). Trimming removed 3 bases at V and 4 bases at J, with 7 bases between. This CDR3 is built from 13 residues. Germline values: CDR1 GTSNPN, CDR2 SVGIG (reference sequence). This CDR3 is CAWRGVGANVLTF. The CDR3 DNA follows: TGTGCCTGGAGGGGAGTCGGGGCCAACGTCCTGACTTTC.

The sample holds one count of this clone. V and J are TRBV19 and TRBJ2-2; the D gene is possibly TRBD1 (5 bases). Germline-derived CDR1 and CDR2 are LNHDA and SQIVND (reference sequence). The germline V and J ends were trimmed by 6 bases and 4 bases, with 12 bases remaining between them. The CDR3 extends over 14 amino acids. In DNA, the CDR3 is TGTGCCAGTAGGCCATCCAGGGTCACCGGGGAGCTGTTTTTT. Its translation is CASRPSRVTGELFF.

The V gene is TRBV7-8, the J gene TRBJ2-7; 9 bases align to TRBD1. V shed 4 bases, J shed 6 bases, and the junction held 10 bases outside the gene matches. Germline values: CDR1 SGHVS, CDR2 FQNEAQ. The length of the CDR3 is 15 residues. In DNA form, the CDR3 reads TGTGCCAGCAGCTCCTCCGGGACAGGGATAATCGAGCAGTACTTC. It specifies CASSSSGTGIIEQYF.